This entry lists 19 T cell receptor beta chains sequenced from one sample in a study of cytotoxic CD8 clonotypes in ibrutinib-treated CLL (dated by TCRdb to about 2021). Preparation of the library involved the immunoSEQ multiplex PCR assay. TCRdb took over this immuneACCESS table, retaining in-frame rearrangements with V and J assigned. Such tables are incomplete; in checked studies, under half of the missing clones stem from an unresolved V gene, and the remainder is unexplained. Within this sample are under 150,000 clones, with more than 70% of them counted one time only. The ten largest clones capture approximately 7.6% of the sample. Sequenced here: PBMCs, sampled after 36 months of ibrutinib treatment. The receptor set was obtained from a human donor with chronic lymphocytic leukemia.

The genes are TRBV29-1 and TRBJ1-5, with unresolved D. The V gene lost 6 bases and the J gene lost 0 bases, with 9 bases spanning the gap. The germline V gene has CDR1 SQVTM and CDR2 ANQGSEA. This CDR3 contains 13 residues. CDR3 in amino acids: CSVSAGSNQPQHF. DNA for the CDR3: TGCAGCGTGTCCGCCGGTAGCAATCAGCCCCAGCATTTT.

For the CDR3, the DNA is TGTGCCAGCAGTTCCCTCGGGAGTGGGGGCGGAGAGACCCAGTACTTC. Translating gives CASSSLGSGGGETQYF. The chain combines TRBV27 with TRBJ2-5; possibly TRBD1 or TRBD2 for D (6 bases each). V lost 4 bases and J 4 bases, leaving 19 bases between the germline ends. Germline V gene data show CDR1 as MNHEY and CDR2 as SMNVEV (reference sequence). The CDR3 sequence is 16 residues long.

The chain uses TRBV6-1 and TRBJ2-7; 10 positions match TRBD1. V was clipped by 6 bases and J by 5 bases; unmatched bases: 7. This CDR3 contains 14 residues. Germline CDR1 is MNHNS and CDR2 is SASEGT. The CDR3 loop reads CASSSGTGANEQYF. In nucleotides, the CDR3 is TGTGCCAGCAGCAGTGGGACAGGGGCGAACGAGCAGTACTTC.

This clone has a single count. This sequence joins TRBV5-1 and TRBJ2-2; 7 bases line up with TRBD2. The ends lost 4 bases at V and 6 bases at J; junction bases unmatched: 12. This CDR3 comprises 16 residues. Germline V gene sequence: CDR1 SGHRS, CDR2 YFSETQ. The CDR3 nucleotides are TGCGCCAGCAGCCGACCCGGGACCGCGGGGGCCGGGGAGCTGTTTTTT. It encodes CASSRPGTAGAGELFF.

The rearrangement joins TRBV5-1 to TRBJ2-2; weak D call: TRBD1 (6 bases). The V gene's germline CDR1 is SGHRS and CDR2 YFSETQ. The CDR3 runs to 14 residues. The ends were cut back, 0 bases at V and 6 bases at J, with 9 bases in the middle. CDR3 DNA sequence: TGCGCCAGCAGCTTGGACAGGGTTGCCGGGGAGCTGTTTTTT. It specifies CASSLDRVAGELFF.

The chain links TRBV6-5 to TRBJ2-1; D is perhaps TRBD2 (6 bases). The V end was cut by 2 bases, the J end by 3 bases, with 11 bases between. The CDR3 runs 15 residues. The germline CDR1 and CDR2 sequences are MNHEY and SVGAGI. CDR3 sequence (DNA): TGTGCCAGCAGTTACGGCGGGACCTACTACAATGAGCAGTTCTTC. As protein: CASSYGGTYYNEQFF.

The chain has TRBV10-3 and TRBJ1-4, with 10 bases matching TRBD1. Trimming removed 4 bases from V and 8 bases from J; junction bases left unmatched: 7. The CDR3 has 15 amino acids. Germline V gives CDR1 ENHRY, CDR2 SYGVKD. The CDR3 here is CAISVGGTGAEKLFF. DNA for the CDR3: TGTGCCATCAGTGTTGGTGGGACAGGGGCAGAAAAACTGTTTTTT.

This clone has a handful of counts. The chain links TRBV19 to TRBJ1-2; D is perhaps TRBD1 (6 bases). This CDR3 is 15 amino acids long. CDR1 is LNHDA and CDR2 is SQIVND in the germline V gene (reference sequence). The germline V and J ends were trimmed by 5 bases and 5 bases, with 18 bases remaining between them. CDR3 sequence reads: CASSLRTASGYGYTF. DNA for the CDR3: TGTGCCAGTAGTTTGCGGACAGCAAGTGGTTATGGCTACACCTTC.

The rearrangement uses TRBV5-3 and TRBJ1-5; D not resolved. TRBV5-3 is classed as an ORF, of uncertain function. V lost 7 bases, J lost 4 bases, and 15 bases lay in between. This CDR3 contains 14 residues. The CDR3 DNA sequence: TGTGCCAGAGGAGCCCCAAGGGTTAATCAGCCCCAGCATTTT. It translates to CARGAPRVNQPQHF.

The gene calls are TRBV6-5 and TRBJ1-1; 9 bases line up with TRBD1. Trimming cost V 5 bases and J 6 bases; bases outside gene matches: 7. The CDR3 is 14 residues long. Germline V gene sequence: CDR1 MNHEY, CDR2 SVGAGI. The CDR3 here is CASSQGTGRAEAFF. CDR3 coding DNA: TGTGCCAGCAGTCAGGGGACAGGGCGCGCTGAAGCTTTCTTT.

The rearrangement links TRBV28 to TRBJ1-1, with 10 bases that match TRBD1. V dropped 1 base and J dropped 0; count of bases not matched to a gene: 8. Germline values: CDR1 MDHEN, CDR2 SYDVKM. This CDR3 spans 18 amino acids. The CDR3 protein is CASSLLRGTGAMNTEAFF. The CDR3 nucleotides read TGTGCCAGCAGTTTATTACGAGGGACAGGGGCGATGAACACTGAAGCTTTCTTT.

This chain links TRBV7-9 with TRBJ1-1, with a possible D match to TRBD1 (5 bases). V was pared by 2 bases and J by 10 bases, with 20 bases between. The CDR3 length is 15 residues. In germline, CDR1 is SEHNR, CDR2 FQNEAQ (reference sequence). CDR3 residues: CASSLTPGPRPRAFF. CDR3 DNA sequence: TGTGCCAGCAGCTTAACCCCGGGACCACGGCCAAGAGCTTTCTTT.

In regard to this clone: This sequence may be a read error, since a much larger clone differs from it by one base. At the DNA level, this CDR3 is encoded by other sequences in the same sample as well. This chain connects TRBV4-1 to TRBJ1-5, with D unclear. CDR1 and CDR2 (germline): MGHRA, YSYEKL. V shed 0 bases and J shed 4 bases, with 1 base lying between them. The CDR3 runs to 12 residues. The CDR3 region has the DNA TGCGCCAGCAGCCAAGAGAATCAGCCCCAGCATTTT. Protein product: CASSQENQPQHF.

The chain is built from TRBV19 and TRBJ1-2, with TRBD1 identical over 7 bases. This CDR3 has 15 amino acids. The V and J ends lost 5 bases and 4 bases, in that order; junction bases with no gene match: 10. CDR1 is LNHDA and CDR2 is SQIVND in the germline V gene (reference sequence). The CDR3: CASSSGGVVSYGYTF. In DNA, the CDR3 is TGTGCCAGTAGTTCAGGGGGAGTAGTTTCCTATGGCTACACCTTC.

The gene calls are TRBV2 and TRBJ2-1; no firm D call. This CDR3 is built from 15 residues. Germline CDR1 SNHLY, CDR2 FYNNEI. V was cut by 4 bases and J by 2 bases, with 12 bases left in between. The CDR3: CASSADFSPYNEQFF. The CDR3 nucleotides are TGTGCCAGCAGTGCTGACTTCTCCCCCTACAATGAGCAGTTCTTC.

The chain recombines TRBV12-1 with TRBJ2-2. TRBV12-1 is shown as a pseudogene. This CDR3 spans 16 amino acids. In DNA form, the CDR3 reads TGTGCCAGCAGCTCCCCCCGGGACGGGGGCTTCGGGGAGCTGTTTTTT. As protein: CASSSPRDGGFGELFF.

The genes are TRBV6-5 and TRBJ1-1; no clear D gene. There are 14 residues in the CDR3. The ends were cut back, 3 bases at V and 1 base at J, with 9 bases in the middle. The germline gives CDR1 MNHEY, CDR2 SVGAGI. The CDR3 DNA follows: TGTGCCAGCAGTTATTCCGCCACGAACACTGAAGCTTTCTTT. It codes for CASSYSATNTEAFF.

This clone was counted only a few times. The V gene is TRBV21-1, the J gene TRBJ2-7; the listed D gene, TRBD1, was not tested against the DNA. TRBV21-1 has pseudogene status. The CDR3 runs 16 residues. Here the CDR3 reads CASSRCEEGTIYEQYF. CDR3 in DNA: TGTGCCAGCAGCCGTTGTGAAGAGGGGACAATCTACGAGCAGTACTTC.

This chain joins TRBV7-9 and TRBJ1-3; D is unclear. V was pared by 5 bases and J by 0 bases, with 14 bases between. In germline, CDR1 is SEHNR, CDR2 FQNEAQ (reference sequence). The CDR3 has 16 residues. CDR3 residues: CASSNARESSGNTIYF. The DNA for the CDR3 is TGTGCCAGCAGCAACGCCCGGGAGAGCTCTGGAAACACCATATATTTT.